This T cell receptor (beta chain) emerged from a study of cytotoxic CD8 clonotypes in ibrutinib-treated CLL. Study in general: Treatment had run for a median roughly 12 months, range 6 to 36, when response samples were taken.

V lost 3 bases, J lost 1 base, and 7 bases lay in between. Germline loops: CDR1 SGDLS, CDR2 YYNGEE. This CDR3 is built from 13 residues. This clone has a handful of counts. The antigen remains undetermined. Assay: immunoSEQ multiplex PCR; the TCRdb copy retains only in-frame clones and omits some. The table includes hundreds of thousands of clones, 60% to 75% detected once. Notes on the study in general: Clonality correlated strongly with circulating CD8+ T cells and exceeded age-matched healthy donors at baseline. Baseline levels were approached again at progression, after clonality had risen at ibrutinib response. Private clonotypes, not public ones, expanded at ibrutinib response.

The chain uses TRBV9 and TRBJ1-1; unclear D gene. The TCR sequence derives from a human donor with chronic lymphocytic leukemia. The material was PBMCs, obtained after 24 months of ibrutinib treatment. The CDR3 DNA reads TGTGCCAGCAGCGCTCCAGGGAACACTGAAGCTTTCTTT. Protein product: CASSAPGNTEAFF.